Presented here are 27 T cell receptor beta chains from one specimen sequenced in a study of CD8+ T cells in alopecia areata. The treatment was: oral pan-JAK inhibitor, 5-10 mg twice daily. Sequencing used cDNA as its template, made by extracting RNA and reverse transcribing it. Profiling relied on immunoSEQ multiplex PCR, and the TCRdb table lists in-frame clones only, not all of them. The data show over 150,000 clones, with about three fifths seen just once and roughly 0.71% held by the top ten. The specimen was CD4+ T cells sorted from blood, collected at week 4, from a patient treated with tofacitinib. The receptors originated from a human donor with alopecia areata.

This clone was counted a few times. The chain joins TRBV29-1 to TRBJ2-7; 9 bases line up with TRBD2. Germline-derived CDR1 and CDR2 are SQVTM and ANQGSEA. V gave up 3 bases and J gave up 7 bases; unmatched junction bases: 10. This CDR3 contains 14 residues. This chain's CDR3 is CSVDLGGLAGEQYF. CDR3 coding DNA: TGCAGCGTTGACTTGGGTGGCCTAGCGGGAGAGCAGTACTTC.

V is TRBV6-5 and J is TRBJ2-6; D ambiguous. Looked up from germline, CDR1 is MNHEY and CDR2 is SVGAGI. V shed 6 bases and J shed 0 bases, with 9 bases lying between them. The CDR3 sequence is 15 residues long. The CDR3 nucleotides are TGTGCCAGCAGCCTTGGGGTCTCTGGGGCCAACGTCCTGACTTTC. It encodes CASSLGVSGANVLTF.

This rearrangement joins TRBV7-8 to TRBJ2-1; 10 bases map to TRBD2. Trimming removed 7 bases from V and 4 bases from J; junction bases left unmatched: 4. Germline V gives CDR1 SGHVS, CDR2 FQNEAQ. This CDR3 has 14 amino acids. This chain's CDR3 is CASNGLAEYNEQFF. The CDR3 DNA reads TGTGCCAGCAACGGACTAGCGGAATACAATGAGCAGTTCTTC.

V usage is TRBV29-1 and J usage is TRBJ1-1; D is possibly TRBD1 (6 bases). CDR3 size: 12 residues. The V end was cut by 7 bases, the J end by 5 bases, with 14 bases between. The germline V gene encodes CDR1 SQVTM and CDR2 ANQGSEA. CDR3 region: CSAVRGGTEAFF. The CDR3 DNA follows: TGCAGCGCCGTGAGGGGGGGGACTGAAGCTTTCTTT.

This clone appeared once. This rearrangement joins TRBV29-1 to TRBJ2-4; the D is unclear. V lost 3 bases, J lost 1 base, and 7 bases lay in between. CDR3 size: 13 residues. Germline V gene lookup returns CDR1 SQVTM and CDR2 ANQGSEA. CDR3 residues: CSVEPGAKNIQYF. The CDR3 DNA reads TGCAGCGTTGAGCCGGGTGCCAAAAACATTCAGTACTTC.

The V gene is TRBV7-2, the J gene TRBJ1-2, with D unresolved. The V end was cut by 0 bases, the J end by 8 bases, with 19 bases between. CDR1 is SGHTA, CDR2 FQGNSA, per germline. The CDR3 is 16 residues long. The DNA of the CDR3 is TGTGCCAGCAGCTTAGCCGAGTCGGGGAAGACGGGAGGCTACACCTTC. Translating gives CASSLAESGKTGGYTF.

The chain carries TRBV29-1 and TRBJ1-1; tentative D call: TRBD1 (6 bases). The length of the CDR3 is 13 residues. Germline loops: CDR1 SQVTM, CDR2 ANQGSEA. V gave up 6 bases and J gave up 1 base, with 12 bases separating them. The CDR3 sequence is CSVRTDGNTEAFF. CDR3 nucleotides: TGCAGCGTACGGACAGACGGGAACACTGAAGCTTTCTTT.

The chain recombines TRBV30 with TRBJ1-1; no clear D gene. The CDR3 sequence is 13 residues long. V was clipped by 4 bases and J by 3 bases, with 12 bases between them. Looked up from germline, CDR1 is GTSNPN and CDR2 is SVGIG (reference sequence). The CDR3 here is CAWNPQRDTEAFF. The CDR3 DNA is TGTGCCTGGAACCCACAAAGGGACACTGAAGCTTTCTTT.

The rearrangement joins TRBV28 to TRBJ2-7, with D possibly being TRBD1 (7 bases). V lost 5 bases to trimming and J lost 9 bases, with 17 bases between them. Looked up from germline, CDR1 is MDHEN and CDR2 is SYDVKM. The CDR3 runs to 13 residues. The CDR3 region is CASSRGDSLAQYF. The CDR3 nucleotides are TGTGCCAGCAGTAGGGGGGACAGCCTAGCGCAGTACTTC.

This clone was counted a few times. This chain joins TRBV2 and TRBJ1-1, with 8 nucleotides matching TRBD1. This CDR3 spans 14 amino acids. Germline values: CDR1 SNHLY, CDR2 FYNNEI. Trimming took 7 bases from V and 3 from J; bases not matched to a gene: 7. As DNA, the CDR3 is TGTGCCAGCACGCGACAGGGGCGGGACACTGAAGCTTTCTTT. As protein: CASTRQGRDTEAFF.

This sequence joins TRBV19 and TRBJ2-2; D gene uncertain. Trimming shortened V by 3 bases and J by 4 bases, and 12 bases separated the two germline ends. The CDR3 sequence is 15 residues long. Germline V gives CDR1 LNHDA, CDR2 SQIVND (reference sequence). The CDR3 protein is CASSISFSATGELFF. For the CDR3, the DNA is TGTGCCAGTAGTATCAGTTTTTCAGCCACCGGGGAGCTGTTTTTT.

This rearrangement joins TRBV5-6 to TRBJ1-5; maybe TRBD1 (6 bases). Per the germline V gene, CDR1 is SGHDT and CDR2 is YYEEEE. The ends were cut back, 3 bases at V and 3 bases at J, with 16 bases in the middle. This CDR3 is 16 amino acids long. CDR3 protein: CASSSQGAAYNQPQHF. CDR3 coding DNA: TGTGCCAGCAGCTCACAGGGCGCAGCGTACAATCAGCCCCAGCATTTT. The entire variable domain, with the rest obtained from reference TRBV5-6 and TRBJ1-5, is as follows: DAGVTQSPTHLIKTRGQQVTLRCSPKSGHDTVSWYQQALGQGPQFIFQYYEEEERQRGNFPDRFSGHQFPNYSSELNVNALLLGDSALYLCASSSQGAAYNQPQHFGDGTRLSIL.

The chain joins TRBV6-1 to TRBJ1-2; TRBD1 matches at 9 bases. Germline V gene lookup returns CDR1 MNHNS and CDR2 SASEGT. The CDR3 length is 12 residues. Trimming removed 8 bases from V and 13 bases from J; junction bases left unmatched: 11. The CDR3 protein is CASVRTGEACTF. The CDR3 nucleotides are TGTGCCAGCGTAAGGACAGGGGAGGCTTGCACCTTC.

The V and J genes are TRBV28 and TRBJ2-1; the match to TRBD2 covers 9 bases. V shed 1 base, J shed 4 bases, and the junction held 8 bases outside the gene matches. The CDR3 contains 17 residues. Germline CDR1 reads MDHEN; CDR2 reads SYDVKM. The chain's CDR3 is CASSLSGVAGEYNEQFF. The DNA of the CDR3 is TGTGCCAGCAGTTTATCGGGGGTAGCGGGAGAATACAATGAGCAGTTCTTC.

The chain recombines TRBV6-1 with TRBJ1-5; 7 bases agree with TRBD1. V lost 3 bases to trimming and J lost 7 bases; unmatched junction nucleotides: 6. This CDR3 has 14 residues. Per germline, CDR1 MNHNS and CDR2 SASEGT. The CDR3 DNA is TGTGCCAGCAGTGAGGCCATCAGGGGGCAGCCCCAGCATTTT. This translates into CASSEAIRGQPQHF.

The chain employs TRBV30 and TRBJ2-3; D is ambiguous. Per the germline V gene, CDR1 is GTSNPN and CDR2 is SVGIG (reference sequence). The CDR3 is 13 residues long. Trimming stripped 6 bases from V and 1 base from J, with 11 bases between. CDR3 bases: TGTGCCTGCTTTGAGTCCGGCACAGATACGCAGTATTTT. The encoded protein is CACFESGTDTQYF.

The chain uses TRBV30 and TRBJ2-7; D might be TRBD2 (5 bases). The CDR3 is 12 amino acids. CDR1 is GTSNPN and CDR2 is SVGIG in the germline V gene (reference sequence). V gave up 3 bases and J gave up 3 bases, with 9 bases separating them. For the CDR3, the DNA is TGTGCCTGGAGGTCGGGAATCTACGAGCAGTACTTC. Its translation: CAWRSGIYEQYF.

This chain connects TRBV29-1 to TRBJ2-5; no clear D. The CDR3 runs to 10 residues. Germline V CDR1 and CDR2: SQVTM, ANQGSEA. V lost 7 bases and J 1 base, leaving 4 bases between the germline ends. CDR3 protein: CSGAQETQYF. For the CDR3, the DNA is TGCAGCGGGGCCCAAGAGACCCAGTACTTC. The whole variable domain, filled in from reference TRBV29-1 and TRBJ2-5, reads SAVISQKPSRDICQRGTSLTIQCQVDSQVTMMFWYRQQPGQSLTLIATANQGSEATYESGFVIDKFPISRPNLTFSTLTVSNMSPEDSSIYLCSGAQETQYFGPGTRLLVL.

The CDR3 DNA reads TGTGCCAGCAGTTCATCAGGGGGCGCCCCGCTCTCTGGGGCCAACGTCCTGACTTTC. It yields the protein CASSSSGGAPLSGANVLTF. V and J are TRBV28 and TRBJ2-6; 8 bases line up with TRBD1. CDR1 and CDR2 from the germline V gene are MDHEN and SYDVKM. CDR3 size: 19 residues. The junction had 11 bases not matched to a gene; V was cut back by 4 bases and J by 0 bases.

This clone has a handful of counts. As DNA, the CDR3 is TGTGCCTGGAGCGCAGACTGGGGGAATGCTGAGACCCAGTACTTC. It codes for CAWSADWGNAETQYF. The V call is TRBV30, the J call TRBJ2-5; D may match TRBD1 or TRBD2 (5 bases each). The CDR3 sequence is 15 residues long. Trimming removed 3 bases at V and 5 bases at J, with 19 bases between. The germline gives CDR1 GTSNPN, CDR2 SVGIG (reference sequence).

The chain uses TRBV29-1 and TRBJ1-5, with TRBD1 matching over 8 bases. J was trimmed by 8 bases and V by 3 bases; bases with no gene match: 6. The CDR3 is 13 residues long. Germline CDR1 reads SQVTM; CDR2 reads ANQGSEA. CDR3 region: CSVEDRAGEPQHF. Written as DNA, the CDR3 is TGCAGCGTTGAGGACAGGGCAGGGGAGCCCCAGCATTTT.

The genes are TRBV21-1 and TRBJ2-7; the DNA was not compared with TRBD2, the D call given in the table. TRBV21-1 is designated a pseudogene. The CDR3 is 9 amino acids. The CDR3 coding sequence is TGTGGTCGGGGCTACGAGCAGTACTTC. This encodes CGRGYEQYF.

This clone was recorded a few times. The chain links TRBV30 to TRBJ1-2, with D maybe TRBD1 (5 bases). CDR3 length: 14 amino acids. CDR1 and CDR2 from the germline V gene are GTSNPN and SVGIG (reference sequence). V lost 2 bases and J 6 bases, leaving 16 bases between the germline ends. The CDR3 sequence: CAWSKMGEKNGYTF. As DNA, the CDR3 is TGTGCCTGGAGTAAAATGGGGGAGAAGAATGGCTACACCTTC.

The gene calls are TRBV9 and TRBJ2-3, with 11 bases identical to TRBD2. This CDR3 spans 17 amino acids. Trimming at V came to 3 bases and at J to 2 bases, leaving 8 bases not matched to a gene. The germline V gene has CDR1 SGDLS and CDR2 YYNGEE. The CDR3 here is CASSDSTSGSATDTQYF. The CDR3 DNA reads as TGTGCCAGCAGCGACAGCACTAGCGGGAGCGCCACAGATACGCAGTATTTT.

This clone has more than one count but fewer than ten. Other DNA sequences within the sample encode an identical CDR3. J is TRBJ2-3 and V is TRBV11-2, with D possibly being TRBD2 (5 bases). The germline V gene encodes CDR1 SGHAT and CDR2 FQNNGV. This CDR3 is built from 14 residues. With 0 bases removed from V and 5 bases from J, the gap between germline ends came to 9 bases. CDR3 bases: TGTGCCAGCAGCTTAGATCGGGGTGGAGATACGCAGTATTTT. Protein: CASSLDRGGDTQYF.

With regard to this clone: The sample holds other DNA sequences that translate to the same CDR3. The CDR3 sequence is CAWTGRNEQFF. In nucleotides, the CDR3 is TGTGCCTGGACAGGGAGGAATGAGCAGTTCTTC. V gene TRBV30 combines with J gene TRBJ2-1, with D perhaps TRBD2 (6 bases). The germline CDR1 and CDR2 sequences are GTSNPN and SVGIG (reference sequence). The CDR3 has 11 residues. Trimming left V 4 bases short and J 7 bases short, with 8 bases between.

The chain uses TRBV29-1 and TRBJ2-7, with TRBD2 identical over 7 bases. The CDR3 length is 13 residues. In germline, CDR1 is SQVTM, CDR2 ANQGSEA. Trimming cost V 7 bases and J 0 bases; bases outside gene matches: 6. CDR3 in DNA: TGCAGCGCCGGGGGGAAGGGCTCCTACGAGCAGTACTTC. This gives the protein CSAGGKGSYEQYF.